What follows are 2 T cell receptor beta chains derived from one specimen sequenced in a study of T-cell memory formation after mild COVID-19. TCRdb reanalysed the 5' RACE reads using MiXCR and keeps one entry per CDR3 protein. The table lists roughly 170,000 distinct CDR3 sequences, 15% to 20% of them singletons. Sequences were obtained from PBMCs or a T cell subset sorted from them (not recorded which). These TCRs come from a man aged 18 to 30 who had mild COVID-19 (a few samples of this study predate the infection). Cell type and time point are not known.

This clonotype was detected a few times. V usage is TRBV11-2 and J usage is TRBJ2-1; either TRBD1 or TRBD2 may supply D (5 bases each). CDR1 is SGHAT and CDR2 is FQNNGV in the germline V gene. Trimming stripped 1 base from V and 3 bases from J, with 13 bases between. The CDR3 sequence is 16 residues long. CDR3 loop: CASSLVRSGRYNEQFF. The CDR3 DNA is TGTGCCAGCAGCTTAGTTAGGTCGGGACGCTACAATGAGCAGTTCTTC.

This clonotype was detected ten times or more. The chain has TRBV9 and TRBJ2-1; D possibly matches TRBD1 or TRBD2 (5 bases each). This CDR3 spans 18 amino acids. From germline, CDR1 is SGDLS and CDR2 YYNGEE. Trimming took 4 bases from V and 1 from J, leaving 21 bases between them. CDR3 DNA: TGTGCCAGCAGCTCCGCCGGGGCAAACCCCCTTTCCTACAATGAGCAGTTCTTC. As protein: CASSSAGANPLSYNEQFF.